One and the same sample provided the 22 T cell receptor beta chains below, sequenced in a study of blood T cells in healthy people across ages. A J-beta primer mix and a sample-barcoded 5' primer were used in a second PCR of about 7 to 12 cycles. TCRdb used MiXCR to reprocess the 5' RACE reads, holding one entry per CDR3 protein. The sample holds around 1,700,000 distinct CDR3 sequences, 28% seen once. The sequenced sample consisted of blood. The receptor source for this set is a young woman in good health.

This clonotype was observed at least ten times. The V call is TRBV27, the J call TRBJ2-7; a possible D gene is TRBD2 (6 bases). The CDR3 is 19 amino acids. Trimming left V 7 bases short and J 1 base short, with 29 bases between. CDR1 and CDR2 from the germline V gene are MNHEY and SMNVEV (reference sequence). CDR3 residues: CASKGGPRAPGPLSYEQYF. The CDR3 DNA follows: TGTGCCAGCAAGGGAGGACCGCGGGCCCCGGGTCCCCTTTCCTACGAGCAGTACTTC.

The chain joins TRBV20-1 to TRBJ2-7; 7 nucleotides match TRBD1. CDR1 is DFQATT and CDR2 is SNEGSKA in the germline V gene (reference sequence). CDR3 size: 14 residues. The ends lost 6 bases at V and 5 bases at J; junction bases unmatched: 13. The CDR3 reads CSAQGEAAANEQYF. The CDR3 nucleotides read TGCAGTGCCCAGGGGGAAGCGGCGGCGAACGAGCAGTACTTC.

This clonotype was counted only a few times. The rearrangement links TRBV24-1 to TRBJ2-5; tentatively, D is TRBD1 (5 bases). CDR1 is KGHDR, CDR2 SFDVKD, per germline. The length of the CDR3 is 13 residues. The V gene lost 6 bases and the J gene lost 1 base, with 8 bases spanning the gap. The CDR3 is CATSPGPQETQYF. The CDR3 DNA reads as TGTGCCACCAGTCCAGGGCCCCAAGAGACCCAGTACTTC.

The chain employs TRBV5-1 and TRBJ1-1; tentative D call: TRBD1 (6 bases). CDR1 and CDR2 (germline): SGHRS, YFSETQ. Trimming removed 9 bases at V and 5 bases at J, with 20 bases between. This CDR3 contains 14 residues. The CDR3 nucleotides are TGCGCCACCGCAGAACAGGGAAAGGATACTGAAGCTTTCTTT. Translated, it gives CATAEQGKDTEAFF.

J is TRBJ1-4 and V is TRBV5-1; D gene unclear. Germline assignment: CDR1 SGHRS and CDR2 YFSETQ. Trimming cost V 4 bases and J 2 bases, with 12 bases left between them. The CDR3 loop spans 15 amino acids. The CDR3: CASSHEGATNEKLFF. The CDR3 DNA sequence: TGCGCCAGCAGCCACGAGGGAGCCACTAATGAAAAACTGTTTTTT. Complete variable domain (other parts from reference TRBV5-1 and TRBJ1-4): KAGVTQTPRYLIKTRGQQVTLSCSPISGHRSVSWYQQTPGQGLQFLFEYFSETQRNKGNFPGRFSGRQFSNSRSEMNVSTLELGDSALYLCASSHEGATNEKLFFGSGTQLSVL.

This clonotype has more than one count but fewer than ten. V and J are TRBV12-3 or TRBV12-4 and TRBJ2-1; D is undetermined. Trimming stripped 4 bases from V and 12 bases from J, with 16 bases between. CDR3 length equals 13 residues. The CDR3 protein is CASSSLEMGSQFF. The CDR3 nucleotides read TGTGCCAGCAGTTCTCTCGAGATGGGCTCGCAGTTCTTC.

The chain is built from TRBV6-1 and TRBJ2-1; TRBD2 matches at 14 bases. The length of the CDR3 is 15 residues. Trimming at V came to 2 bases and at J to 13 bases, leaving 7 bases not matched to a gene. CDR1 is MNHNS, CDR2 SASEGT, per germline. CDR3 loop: CASSEQGLAGETQFF. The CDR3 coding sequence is TGTGCCAGCAGTGAACAGGGACTAGCGGGGGAGACCCAGTTCTTC.

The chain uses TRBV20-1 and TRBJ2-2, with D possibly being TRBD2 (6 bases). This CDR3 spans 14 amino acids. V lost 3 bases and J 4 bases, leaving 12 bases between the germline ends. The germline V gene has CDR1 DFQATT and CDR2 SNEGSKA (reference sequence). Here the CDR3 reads CSASGRKSTGELFF. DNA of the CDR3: TGCAGTGCTAGCGGGAGAAAGAGCACCGGGGAGCTGTTTTTT.

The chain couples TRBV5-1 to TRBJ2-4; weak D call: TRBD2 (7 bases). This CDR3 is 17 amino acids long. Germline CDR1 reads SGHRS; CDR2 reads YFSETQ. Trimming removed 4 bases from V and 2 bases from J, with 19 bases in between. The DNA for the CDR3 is TGCGCCAGCAGCCTTTGGTCGGGGGGCCTCTCCAAAAACATTCAGTACTTC. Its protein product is CASSLWSGGLSKNIQYF.

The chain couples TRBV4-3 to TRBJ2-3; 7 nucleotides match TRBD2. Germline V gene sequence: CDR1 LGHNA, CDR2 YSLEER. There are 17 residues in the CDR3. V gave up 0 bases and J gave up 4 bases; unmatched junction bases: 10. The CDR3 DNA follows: TGCGCCAGCAGCCAAGATAAGGACCGGGAGGTACCAGATACGCAGTATTTT. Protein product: CASSQDKDREVPDTQYF.

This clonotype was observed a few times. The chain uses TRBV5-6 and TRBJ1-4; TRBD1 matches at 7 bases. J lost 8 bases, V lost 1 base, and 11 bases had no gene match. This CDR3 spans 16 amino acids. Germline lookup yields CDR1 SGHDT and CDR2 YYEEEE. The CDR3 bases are TGTGCCAGCAGCTTGTTCCGGACAGGTTTACGGGAAAAACTGTTTTTT. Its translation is CASSLFRTGLREKLFF.

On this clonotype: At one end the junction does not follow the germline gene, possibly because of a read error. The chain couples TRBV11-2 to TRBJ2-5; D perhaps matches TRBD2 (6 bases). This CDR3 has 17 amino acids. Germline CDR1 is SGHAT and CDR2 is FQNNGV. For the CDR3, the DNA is TGTGCCGGCAGCCCTCTGGGCCAGGGAGGCCGTGGAGAGACCCAGTACTTC. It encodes CAGSPLGQGGRGETQYF.

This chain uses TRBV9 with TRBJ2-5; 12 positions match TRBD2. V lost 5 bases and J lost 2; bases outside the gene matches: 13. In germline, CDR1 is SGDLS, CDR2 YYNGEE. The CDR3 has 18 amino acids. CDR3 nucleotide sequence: TGTGCCAGCAGTGCGGGACTAGCGGGCCTTAGGGATCAAGAGACCCAGTACTTC. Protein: CASSAGLAGLRDQETQYF.

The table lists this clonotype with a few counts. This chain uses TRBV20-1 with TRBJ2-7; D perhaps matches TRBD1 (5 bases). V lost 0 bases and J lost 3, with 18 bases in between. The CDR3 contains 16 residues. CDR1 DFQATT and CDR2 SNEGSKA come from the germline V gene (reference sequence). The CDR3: CSARDRDSRADYEQYF. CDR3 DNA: TGCAGTGCTAGAGATCGCGACAGCCGAGCTGACTACGAGCAGTACTTC.

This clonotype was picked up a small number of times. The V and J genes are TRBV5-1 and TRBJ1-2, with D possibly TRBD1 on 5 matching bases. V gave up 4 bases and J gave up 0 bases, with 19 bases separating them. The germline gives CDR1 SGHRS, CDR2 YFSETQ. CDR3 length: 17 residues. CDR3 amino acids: CASSAGTDPKANYGYTF. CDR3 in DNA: TGCGCCAGCAGCGCAGGGACGGACCCTAAAGCTAACTATGGCTACACCTTC.

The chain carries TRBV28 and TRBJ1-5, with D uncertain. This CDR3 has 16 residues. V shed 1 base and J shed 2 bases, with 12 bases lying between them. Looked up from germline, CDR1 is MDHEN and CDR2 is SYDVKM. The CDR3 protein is CASSLLSGTGNQPQHF. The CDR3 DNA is TGTGCCAGCAGTTTATTATCAGGTACGGGCAATCAGCCCCAGCATTTT.

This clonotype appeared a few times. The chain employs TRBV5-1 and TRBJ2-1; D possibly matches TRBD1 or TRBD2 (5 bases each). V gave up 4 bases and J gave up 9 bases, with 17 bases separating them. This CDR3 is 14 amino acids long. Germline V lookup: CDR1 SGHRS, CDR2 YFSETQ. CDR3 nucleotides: TGCGCCAGCAGCATTCCCGAGGGGTATAGTGAGCAGTTCTTC. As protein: CASSIPEGYSEQFF.

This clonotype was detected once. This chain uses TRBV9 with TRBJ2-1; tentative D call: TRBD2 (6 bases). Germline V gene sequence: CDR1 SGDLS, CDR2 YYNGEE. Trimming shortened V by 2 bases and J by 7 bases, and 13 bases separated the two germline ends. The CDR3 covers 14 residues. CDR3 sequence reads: CASSVRWEVNEQFF. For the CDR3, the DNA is TGTGCCAGCAGCGTGAGGTGGGAGGTGAATGAGCAGTTCTTC.

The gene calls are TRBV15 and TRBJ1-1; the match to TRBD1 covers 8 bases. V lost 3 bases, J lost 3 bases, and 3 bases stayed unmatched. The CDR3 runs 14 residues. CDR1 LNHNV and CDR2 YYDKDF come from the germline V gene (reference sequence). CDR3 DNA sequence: TGTGCCACCAGCAGCTACAGGGGGTACACTGAAGCTTTCTTT. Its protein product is CATSSYRGYTEAFF.

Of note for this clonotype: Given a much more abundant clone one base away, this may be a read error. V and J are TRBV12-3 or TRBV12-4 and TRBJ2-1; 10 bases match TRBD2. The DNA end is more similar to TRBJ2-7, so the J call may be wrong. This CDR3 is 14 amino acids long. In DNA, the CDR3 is TGTGCCAGCAGTTTCCAGCGGGGGGGCAATGAGCAGTACTTC. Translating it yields CASSFQRGGNEQYF.

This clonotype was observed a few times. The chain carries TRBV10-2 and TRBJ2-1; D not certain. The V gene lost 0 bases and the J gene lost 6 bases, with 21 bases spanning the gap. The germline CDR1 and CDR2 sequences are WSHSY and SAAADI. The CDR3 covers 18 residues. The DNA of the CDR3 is TGCGCCAGCAGTGAGTCGGACCTCCGGGCCCCTCTCCTCAATGAGCAGTTCTTC. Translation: CASSESDLRAPLLNEQFF.

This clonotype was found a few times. CDR3 in DNA: TGTGCCGCCCGAACTAGCGGGAATCCTTGCGAGCAGTACTTC. Its protein product is CAARTSGNPCEQYF. The rearrangement joins TRBV21-1 to TRBJ2-7; the DNA was not compared with TRBD2, the D call given in the table. TRBV21-1 is marked as a pseudogene. CDR3 length: 14 residues.